The text below deals with one TCR beta chain. This receptor's antigen is unknown. Base-call qualities are not available, and no considerably larger clone is one nucleotide away. These data originate in a study of shared clonotypes between healthy human individuals (dated by TCRdb to about 2020). The study in broad terms: The cohort comprised a couple of women and a few men aged 18 to 49 years. For each donor, CD4 naive and CD4 memory were each given three plates, CD8 naive was given two plates, and CD8 memory was given one plate. To estimate repertoire size and how much clonotype sharing occurs between individuals, the study deeply sequenced the blood TCR repertoires of roughly 5 healthy adults. To increase sequencing depth and limit assay-specific biases, different laboratories used diverse techniques to prepare libraries and sequence TCR repertoires. Each donor's leukapheresis produced roughly between roughly 0.94 and 9.5 billion PBMCs.

Healthy HIV-negative adults with no recently reported acute infections or vaccinations were included as donors. Only Caucasian adults living in Nashville, Tennessee, USA were represented among the donors. CD4+ T cells were enriched through magnetic negative selection, after which naive cells were positively selected on CD45RA and the remaining negative fraction served as the memory subset. Blood was obtained by leukapheresis, after which PBMCs were separated by Ficoll-Histopaque density gradient centrifugation and cryopreserved in liquid nitrogen vapor phase. Analytical flow cytometry was used to check the purity and quantity of each magnetically sorted T cell population. Genomic DNA was isolated from every sorted fraction and measured by UV absorbance on a Nanodrop 2000c. Here V drops 2 bases and J drops 7 bases, and the junction holds 12 bases not matched to any gene. The germline V gene specifies MNHNS as CDR1 and SASEGT as CDR2. The CDR3 goes from the cysteine to the phenylalanine over 17 residues. Only the CDR3 DNA stays, 51 bases, in frame from base 1.

Using the deep immunoSEQ assay, TCR CDR3 regions were amplified from genomic DNA by multiplex PCR. Extracted genomic DNA from each cell subset was distributed evenly across all wells of several immunoSEQ 96-well plates, and each plate was treated as a replicate. For sorted subsets, approximately 0.2 ug of genomic DNA, equivalent to roughly 30,000 T cell genomes, went into each replicate PCR. The purified libraries were quantified using a Qubit 3.0 fluorometer, sized with a Bioanalyzer 2100, and then quantified again using the KAPA Library Quantification kit. Every immunoSEQ 96-well plate was sequenced on a separate single-read 150-cycle Illumina NextSeq 550 flow cell. The study's own analysis went as follows. Because the immunoSEQ output held only junctional sequences and lacked quality scores, the filtering could not match the filtering applied to full-length reads. To assign V/J genes and CDR3, sequences were annotated against IMGT germline references using PyIR, a Python wrapper for IgBLAST v1.9. Reads were removed for weak V/J assignments (E-value above 1e-6), missing CDR3, stop codons, out-of-frame junctions, or ambiguous translated residues. A V3J clonotype was defined by an identical inferred V gene, J gene, and CDR3 amino acid sequence. Percentage overlap between repertoires was calculated by dividing the number of shared unique clonotypes by the size of the smaller repertoire. Richness of each repertoire was evaluated using RTK rarefaction, the Chao1 estimator, and Recon v2.1 estimates of unobserved clonotypes. For all TCRbeta clonotypes obtained by the gDNA method from a handful of donors, generation probabilities were computed with OLGA. Sourced from immuneACCESS, this table was stored by TCRdb with only in-frame sequences that have V and J called. A share of the clones is absent; for the studies checked, an unresolved V gene accounts for under half, and the remainder has no known explanation. V, J and clone size derive from that table, while D and trimming were established from the DNA sequence. Within this sample are about a million clones, with roughly 80% of them counted one time only. More than 0.85% of the sample rests with the top ten.

Summary of the overall study and its limitations: Naive subsets generally had larger estimated clonotype richness than memory subsets did. Sharing across a few donors was observed for roughly 5% of naive CD4, less than 4% of naive CD8, 2% to 2.5% of memory CD4, and less than 0.45% of memory CD8 clonotypes. Clonotypes shared by all four sorted-subset donors showed higher generation probabilities than non-shared clonotypes. Rarefaction of sorted-subset datasets indicated incomplete sequencing despite the large sequencing depth. Based on pairwise subsampling, the degree of clonotype sharing among donors was expected to be affected by sequencing depth. The small number of donors limited the genetic and exposure-history diversity represented. Only blood was sampled, and tissue TCR repertoires likely differ from those in blood.

The sequence came from a man aged 18 to 30 in good health. Some clones in this sample may be carry-over from other donors' samples. Sequenced input: memory CD4+ T cells from PBMCs. Reading the label with the study, this specimen's cell subset or site is: CD45RA-negative fraction. The rearrangement joined TRBV6-1 to TRBJ1-4, and TRBD1 aligns with 8 junction nucleotides. Read as DNA, the sequence is TGTGCCAGCAGTGAAATGCTGGACAGGGTTAATGGTGAAAAACTGTTTTTT. The translation is CASSEMLDRVNGEKLFF.